This is a list of T cell receptor beta chains from one sample in a study of metastatic and nonmetastatic thyroid tumors. TCRdb re-called the PCR reads via MiXCR. The table has roughly 14,000 clones, 3.5% to 4.5% seen once; the top ten hold less than 25%. Material for sequencing was tumor tissue. These receptors were obtained from a female donor with papillary thyroid cancer or a benign thyroid nodule (not recorded which). Some clones in this sample may be carry-over from other donors' samples. Both conserved end residues are part of each CDR3. D genes are given only for firm matches. Expanded clones get a size class; other rows say once, few or many, or leave the size out.

j_gene	abundance	v_gene	d_gene	CDR3nt	CDR3aa
TRBJ1-4	NA	TRBV27	NA	TGTGCCAGCAGTCCCGCAACGGGGCCGGGAAAACTGTTTTTT	CASSPATGPGKLFF
TRBJ2-1	NA	TRBV20-1	TRBD2	TGCAGTGCTAGACTAGCGGACAATGAGCAGTTTTTC	CSARLADNEQFF
TRBJ2-1	few	TRBV6-1	NA	TGTGCCAGCAGGCCCCATCGACTAGGCGATGAGCAGTTCTTC	CASRPHRLGDEQFF
TRBJ2-3	few	TRBV4-1	NA	TGCGCCAGCAGCCTCCTCCCAGCGACCACAGATACGCAGTATTTT	CASSLLPATTDTQYF
TRBJ2-6	few	TRBV5-1	NA	TGCGCCAGCAGCCGTGATGGCGCTGGGGCCAACGTCCTGACTTTC	CASSRDGAGANVLTF
TRBJ1-6	few	TRBV20-1	NA	TGCAGTGCTAGTTCGACCGCAAGGTCACCCCTCCACTTT	CSASSTARSPLHF
TRBJ2-5	medium-sized	TRBV28	NA	TGTGCCAGCAGTCGGCCTAGTGCGCTCGAAGAGACCCAGTACTTC	CASSRPSALEETQYF
TRBJ2-7	NA	TRBV12-3/TRBV12-4	NA	TGTGCCAGCAGCAACGGACTATCGAGGGCCGACGAGCAGTACTTC	CASSNGLSRADEQYF
TRBJ1-2	NA	TRBV11-2	NA	TGTGCCAGCAGCTCCCAACTAGACTATGGCTACACCTTC	CASSSQLDYGYTF
TRBJ2-3	NA	TRBV6-1	NA	TGTGCCAGCAGGCCCAGGGGAGGCACAGATACGCAGTATTTT	CASRPRGGTDTQYF
TRBJ2-1	few	TRBV29-1	NA	TGCAGCGTTGAAGATCTCAGGGATGAGCAGTTCTTC	CSVEDLRDEQFF
TRBJ1-5	few	TRBV20-1	NA	TGCAGTGCTAGAATCGGGTTTCAGCCCCAGCATTTT	CSARIGFQPQHF
TRBJ2-3	NA	TRBV12-3/TRBV12-4	NA	TGTGCCAGCAGTATTAGACTCACAGATACGCAGTATTTT	CASSIRLTDTQYF
TRBJ1-6	once	TRBV30	TRBD1	TGTGCCTGGAGTGAGGGGAGAGGGGGCCGTTCACCCCTCCACTTT	CAWSEGRGGRSPLHF
TRBJ2-2	NA	TRBV5-1	TRBD2	TGCGCCAGCAGCTATACTAGCGGGAACACCGTGGAGCTGTTTTTT	CASSYTSGNTVELFF